The rows below give T cell receptor beta chains drawn from one sample of a study of cytomegalovirus exposure and HLA in healthy donors. The data were produced by immunoSEQ multiplex PCR, yet TCRdb's version contains in-frame clones alone and is incomplete. Among around 300,000 clones, around 65% were seen once, and the ten largest hold about 2.1%. Sequencing used PBMCs. All receptors derive from a female donor in good health and CMV-seronegative. CDR3s include the opening cysteine and the closing phenylalanine or tryptophan. D genes are given only for firm matches. Clone size is given for some rows only: seen once, a few or many times, or a class if the clone is expanded.

j_call,v_call,d_call,clone_size,cdr3_nt,cdr3_aa
TRBJ1-3,TRBV2,-,-,TGTGCCAGCAGTGGGGCCAGGATGAGCTCTGGAAACACCATATATTTT,CASSGARMSSGNTIYF
TRBJ2-7,TRBV2,TRBD1,few,TGTGCCAGCAGTCTTGAAAACATACAGGGGGATGAGCAGTACTTC,CASSLENIQGDEQYF
TRBJ2-7,TRBV6-1,TRBD1,-,TGTGCCAGCAGTGGATACAGGGGCTCCTACGAGCAGTACTTC,CASSGYRGSYEQYF
TRBJ2-5,TRBV7-6,-,few,TGTGCCAGCAGCTTAGTGGAGTCAGATCCCCGAAAGACCCAGTACTTC,CASSLVESDPRKTQYF
TRBJ2-1,TRBV27,-,-,TGTGCCAGCAGTTTGGGGAGTATAGGGTGGGCCGCTTACAATGAGCAGTTCTTC,CASSLGSIGWAAYNEQFF
TRBJ1-2,TRBV5-1,TRBD1,-,TGCGCCAGCAGCCCCGGGACAGTCGGGGGCGGCTACACCTTC,CASSPGTVGGGYTF
TRBJ1-2,TRBV4-1,-,-,TGCGCCAGCAGCCAAGATAGAATGGGCAGGAGGAACTATGGCTACACCTTC,CASSQDRMGRRNYGYTF
TRBJ2-5,TRBV23-1,-,few,TGCGCCAGCAGACAGGCCCCGGCGTGGACCCAGTACTTC,CASRQAPAWTQYF
TRBJ1-2,TRBV5-1,TRBD1,-,TGCGCCAGCACCCTGCGGACAGGGGAAAACTATGGCTACACCTTC,CASTLRTGENYGYTF
TRBJ2-5,TRBV30,TRBD2,-,TGTGCCTGGAGTGTATCTAGCGGCCAAGAGACCCAGTACTTC,CAWSVSSGQETQYF
TRBJ2-1,TRBV6-1,-,-,TGTGCCAGTGCGTCTGAATCGTCCTACAATGAGCAGTTCTTC,CASASESSYNEQFF
TRBJ2-7,TRBV4-2,TRBD1,-,TGTGCCAGCAGTGGCTTGGACAGGGGGGAATACGAGCAGTACTTC,CASSGLDRGEYEQYF
TRBJ1-2,TRBV18,TRBD1,-,TGTGCCAGCTCACCACCTGGGACAGGGAGCTTCTATGGCTACACCTTC,CASSPPGTGSFYGYTF
TRBJ1-1,TRBV30,TRBD1,-,TGTGCCTGGAGTAACAGGGGCATTGAAGCTTTCTTT,CAWSNRGIEAFF
TRBJ2-1,TRBV27,-,-,TGTGCCAGCAGTACCCGGGAGCTCGGGGCCTACAATGAGCAGTTCTTC,CASSTRELGAYNEQFF
TRBJ1-4,TRBV5-1,TRBD1,-,TGCGCCAGCAGCTTACAGGGGACCAATGAAAAACTGTTTTTT,CASSLQGTNEKLFF
TRBJ2-7,TRBV4-1,TRBD2,-,TGCGCCAGCAGCCCCTTGGGTCGGGCGGGAGGAAACGAGCAGTACTTC,CASSPLGRAGGNEQYF
TRBJ2-1,TRBV5-4,TRBD2,-,TGTGCCAGCAGCCTCTGGTTGTTAGCGGGAGTAAATGAGCAGTTCTTC,CASSLWLLAGVNEQFF
TRBJ2-1,TRBV30,TRBD2,once,TGTGCCTGGAGTGGCCGGACTAGCGTACTTCACAATGAGCAGTTCTTC,CAWSGRTSVLHNEQFF
TRBJ2-1,TRBV25-1,-,-,TGTGCCAGCAGTGAATCGACTAGCATGATTCAGGGGGAGCAGTTCTTC,CASSESTSMIQGEQFF
TRBJ1-3,TRBV5-1,-,-,TGCGCCAGCAGCTCGGTTCTCTCTGGAAACACCATATATTTT,CASSSVLSGNTIYF
TRBJ1-2,TRBV6-5,-,few,TGTGCCAGCAGTGCCACCCAGGGAGGGGGTAGAGGCTACACCTTC,CASSATQGGGRGYTF
TRBJ1-1,TRBV6-5,TRBD1,-,TGTGCCAGCAGTTACTCAGTATTGGCCAGGGGGACTGAAGCTTTCTTT,CASSYSVLARGTEAFF
TRBJ2-3,TRBV21-1,-,-,TGTGCCAGCAGCAAACAAATAGCGGGAGAGAGCACAGATACGCAGTATTTT,CASSKQIAGESTDTQYF
TRBJ2-7,TRBV2,-,few,TGTGCCAGCAGGGGCACCTTATCCTCCTACGAGCAGTACTTC,CASRGTLSSYEQYF
TRBJ1-1,TRBV5-4,-,-,TGTGCCAGCGGCTATCAACAGACAATGAACACTGAAGCTTTCTTT,CASGYQQTMNTEAFF
TRBJ1-2,TRBV10-3,-,few,TGTGCCATCAGTGAGATGGAAAGGAGCTATGGCTACACCTTC,CAISEMERSYGYTF
TRBJ1-1,TRBV5-5,-,-,TGTGCCAGCCAGCCTAGACAGGTGGACACTGAAGCTTTCTTT,CASQPRQVDTEAFF
TRBJ2-7,TRBV5-4,-,few,TGTGCCAGCAGCTTGGACTCCCACGAGCAGTACTTC,CASSLDSHEQYF
TRBJ2-1,TRBV7-6,-,-,TGTGCCAGCAGCCACCCGGGGAAAAACAATGAGCAGTTCTTC,CASSHPGKNNEQFF
TRBJ2-7,TRBV6-4,TRBD1,-,TGTGCCAGCAGTGAAAAAGGGGACAGGCCGCCCTACGAGCAGTACTTC,CASSEKGDRPPYEQYF
TRBJ1-1,TRBV11-2,-,once,TGTGCCAGCAGCTTAGATCTAGGAAGAACTGAAGCTTTCTTT,CASSLDLGRTEAFF
TRBJ1-3,TRBV14,-,few,TGTGCCAGCAGCCAGCTAACCCAATTCGCTAGAGCTAACACCATATATTTT,CASSQLTQFARANTIYF
TRBJ2-3,TRBV14,TRBD2,few,TGTGCCAGCAGCCAGAGCGGGAGGAGGAATACGCAGTATTTT,CASSQSGRRNTQYF
TRBJ2-1,TRBV4-1,TRBD2,-,TGCGCCAGCAGCCAAGTGCTAGCGGGAGTTCTAGTCGACAGACACAATGAGCAGTTCTTC,CASSQVLAGVLVDRHNEQFF
TRBJ2-1,TRBV4-1,TRBD2,-,TGCGCCAGCAGCCAAGGGACTAGCGGGAGCTATGAGCAGTTCTTC,CASSQGTSGSYEQFF
TRBJ1-4,TRBV18,TRBD1,-,TGTGCCAGCTCACCCGGGACAGTAAGTTTCGCGAATGAAAAACTGTTTTTT,CASSPGTVSFANEKLFF
TRBJ2-3,TRBV13,-,-,TGTGCCAGCAGCTCAAACACAGATACGCAGTATTTT,CASSSNTDTQYF
TRBJ2-1,TRBV6-5,-,-,TGTGCCAGCAGTTATATCCCAGGGTCGGGCAAGGAGCAGTTCTTC,CASSYIPGSGKEQFF
TRBJ1-1,TRBV6-5,-,-,TGTGCCAGCAGTTGGACTCGGAACACTGAAGCTTTCTTT,CASSWTRNTEAFF
TRBJ1-1,TRBV2,-,once,TGTGCCAGCAGTGAAGGAGGGAGGACTGTCACTGAAGCTTTCTTT,CASSEGGRTVTEAFF
TRBJ2-6,TRBV6-5,-,-,TGTGCCACTGCTGAGCCCTTCCGGGCCAACGTCCTGACTTTC,CATAEPFRANVLTF
TRBJ1-2,TRBV28,TRBD1,-,TGTGCCAGCAGTTTGGGACAGGGAGATGGCTACACCTTC,CASSLGQGDGYTF
TRBJ2-3,TRBV6-1,-,-,TGTGCCGGGCGGGGTAGCACAGATACGCAGTATTTT,CAGRGSTDTQYF
TRBJ2-3,TRBV11-3,TRBD2,few,TGTGCCAGCAGCTTAGATCGAAGTAGCGGGGGGGGTTATACGCAGTATTTT,CASSLDRSSGGGYTQYF
TRBJ2-2,TRBV19,-,few,TGTGCCAGTAGTCCTCCCCAGGGATTCGGGGAGCTGTTTTTT,CASSPPQGFGELFF
TRBJ1-2,TRBV5-1,TRBD1,once,TGCGCCAGCAGCCCCATGGACAGGGCGGGGGGCTACACCTTC,CASSPMDRAGGYTF
TRBJ1-5,TRBV5-4,-,-,TGTGCCAGCAGTTGGGGGGGCGGTCAGCCCCAGCATTTT,CASSWGGGQPQHF
TRBJ2-7,TRBV30,TRBD2,-,TGTGCCTGGAGATACGGGACTAGCACCCACGAGCAGTACTTC,CAWRYGTSTHEQYF
TRBJ1-5,TRBV2,-,few,TGTGCCAGCAGTGAGGACTCCAGTCCCAATCAGCCCCAGCATTTT,CASSEDSSPNQPQHF
TRBJ2-5,TRBV7-9,-,-,TGTGCCAGCAGCCCGACGGGAGCAAGACAAGAGACCCAGTACTTC,CASSPTGARQETQYF
TRBJ2-1,TRBV6-4,TRBD1,-,TGTGCCAGCAGTGAGGGGACAGGGACCAATGAGCAGTTCTTC,CASSEGTGTNEQFF
TRBJ1-4,TRBV5-4,-,-,TGTGCCAGCAGCCGGACAGTTGGAACTAATGAAAAACTGTTTTTT,CASSRTVGTNEKLFF
TRBJ2-3,TRBV7-6,-,-,TGTGCCAGCAGCCTGGACAGAGGCACAGATACGCAGTATTTT,CASSLDRGTDTQYF
TRBJ2-2,TRBV27,-,few,TGTGCCAGCAGTCCGGGGTTAAACACCGGGGAGCTGTTTTTT,CASSPGLNTGELFF
TRBJ2-1,TRBV21-1,-,-,TGTGCCAGCAGCAAGGGACTAGCGGAGGCCAATGAGCAGTTCTTC,CASSKGLAEANEQFF
TRBJ2-3,TRBV7-3,-,once,TGTGCCAGCAGCCTAGCGAGTACAGATACGCAGTATTTT,CASSLASTDTQYF